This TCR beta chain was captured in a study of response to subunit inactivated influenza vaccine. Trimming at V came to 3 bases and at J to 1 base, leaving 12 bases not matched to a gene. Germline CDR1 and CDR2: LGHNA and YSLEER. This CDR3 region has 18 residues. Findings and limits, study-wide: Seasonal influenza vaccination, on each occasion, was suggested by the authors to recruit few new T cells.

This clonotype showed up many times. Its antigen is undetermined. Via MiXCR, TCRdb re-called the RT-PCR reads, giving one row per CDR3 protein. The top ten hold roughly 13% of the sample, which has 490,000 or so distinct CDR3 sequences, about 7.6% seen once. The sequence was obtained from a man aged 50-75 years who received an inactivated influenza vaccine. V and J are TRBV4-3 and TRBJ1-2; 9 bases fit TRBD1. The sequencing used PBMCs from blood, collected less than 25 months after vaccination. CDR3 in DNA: TGCGCCAGCAGCCAGAAGACAGGGGGAGTCCTCGATAACTATGGCTACACCTTC. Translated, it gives CASSQKTGGVLDNYGYTF.